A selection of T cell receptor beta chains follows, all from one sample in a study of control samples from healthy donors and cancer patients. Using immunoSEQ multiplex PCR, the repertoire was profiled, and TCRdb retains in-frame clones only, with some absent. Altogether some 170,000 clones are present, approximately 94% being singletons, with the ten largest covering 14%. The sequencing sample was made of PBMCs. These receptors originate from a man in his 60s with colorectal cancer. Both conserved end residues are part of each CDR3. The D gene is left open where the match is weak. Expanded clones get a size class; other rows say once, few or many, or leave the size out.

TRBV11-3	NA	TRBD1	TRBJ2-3	CASSPRTGAPDTQYF	TGTGCCAGCAGCCCCCGGACAGGGGCCCCAGATACGCAGTATTTT
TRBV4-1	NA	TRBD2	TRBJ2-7	CASSQDPGGRDEQYF	TGCGCCAGCAGCCAAGATCCGGGGGGTCGGGACGAGCAGTACTTC
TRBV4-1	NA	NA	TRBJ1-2	CASSQDNSLRGGYTF	TGCGCCAGCAGCCAAGATAACAGCCTGCGGGGAGGCTACACCTTC
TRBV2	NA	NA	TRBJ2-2	CASTLEESSGELFF	TGTGCCAGCACTCTGGAAGAGTCGTCCGGGGAGCTGTTTTTT
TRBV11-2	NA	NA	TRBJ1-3	CASSLGVSGNTIYF	TGTGCCAGCAGTTTAGGGGTTTCTGGAAACACCATATATTTT
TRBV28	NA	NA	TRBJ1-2	CASALYGYTF	TGTGCCAGCGCCCTATATGGCTACACCTTC
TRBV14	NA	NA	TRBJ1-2	CASSQGTIYGYTF	TGTGCCAGCAGCCAAGGGACTATCTATGGCTACACCTTC
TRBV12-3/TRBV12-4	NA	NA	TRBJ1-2	CASSLPGAGYTF	TGTGCCAGCAGTTTGCCAGGTGCGGGCTACACCTTC
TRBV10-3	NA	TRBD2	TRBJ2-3	CAISEQLAGSTDTQYF	TGTGCCATCAGTGAGCAGCTAGCGGGGAGCACAGATACGCAGTATTTT
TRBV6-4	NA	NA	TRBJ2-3	CASSDGSGVRSTDTQYF	TGTGCCAGCAGTGACGGAAGTGGGGTCCGAAGCACAGATACGCAGTATTTT
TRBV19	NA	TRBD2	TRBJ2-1	CASSIGVAGGSISYNEQFF	TGTGCCAGTAGTATCGGAGTAGCGGGGGGTAGTATATCCTACAATGAGCAGTTCTTC
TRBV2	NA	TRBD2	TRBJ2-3	CASSATKTSGLDTQYF	TGTGCCAGCAGCGCCACCAAAACTAGCGGGCTAGATACGCAGTATTTT
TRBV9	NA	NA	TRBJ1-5	CASSARGGSGQPQHF	TGTGCCAGCAGCGCGCGAGGGGGTTCGGGGCAGCCCCAGCATTTT
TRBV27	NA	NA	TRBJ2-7	CASKVATASSYEQYF	TGTGCCAGCAAAGTAGCGACAGCCAGCTCCTACGAGCAGTACTTC
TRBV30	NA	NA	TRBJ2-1	CAWSLSGPMEFF	TGTGCCTGGAGTCTTTCCGGACCCATGGAGTTCTTC
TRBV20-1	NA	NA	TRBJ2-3	CSALGPDTQYF	TGCAGTGCTCTGGGACCAGATACGCAGTATTTT
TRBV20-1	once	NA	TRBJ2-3	CSASESGLLTDTQYF	TGCAGTGCTAGTGAGAGCGGCCTCCTCACAGATACGCAGTATTTT
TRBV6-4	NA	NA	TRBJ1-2	CARCSGERGNYGYTF	TGTGCCAGATGTTCCGGGGAAAGGGGTAACTATGGCTACACCTTC
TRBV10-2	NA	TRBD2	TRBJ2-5	CASSNRLAGGPGAQYF	TGCGCCAGCAGCAATAGACTAGCGGGGGGTCCTGGGGCCCAGTACTTC
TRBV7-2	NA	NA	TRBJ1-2	CASSLGGLGYGYTF	TGTGCCAGCAGCTTGGGAGGCCTGGGCTATGGCTACACCTTC
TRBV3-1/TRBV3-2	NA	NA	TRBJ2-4	CASSLPGNAKNIQYF	TGTGCCAGCAGCCTCCCGGGGAACGCCAAAAACATTCAGTACTTC
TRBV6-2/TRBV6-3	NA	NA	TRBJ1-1	CASSYDTEAFF	TGTGCCAGCAGTTACGACACTGAAGCTTTCTTT
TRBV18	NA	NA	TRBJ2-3	CASSPLPGAGSTDTQYF	TGTGCCAGCTCACCCCTCCCTGGGGCGGGTAGCACAGATACGCAGTATTTT
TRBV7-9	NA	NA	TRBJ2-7	CASSLGDGYEQYF	TGTGCCAGCAGCTTGGGGGACGGCTACGAGCAGTACTTC
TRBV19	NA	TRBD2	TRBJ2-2	CASSTGLAGGINTGELFF	TGTGCCAGTAGTACCGGACTAGCGGGGGGCATCAACACCGGGGAGCTGTTTTTT
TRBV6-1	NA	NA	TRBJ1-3	CASSEVTASGNTIYF	TGTGCCAGCAGTGAAGTTACAGCCTCTGGAAACACCATATATTTT
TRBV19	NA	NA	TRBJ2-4	CASRGQGQLAKNIQYF	TGTGCCAGTAGGGGCCAAGGACAGCTAGCCAAAAACATTCAGTACTTC
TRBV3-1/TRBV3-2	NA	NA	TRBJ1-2	CASSQDWQRANYGYTF	TGTGCCAGCAGCCAAGATTGGCAGAGAGCTAACTATGGCTACACCTTC
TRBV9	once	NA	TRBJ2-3	CASSVLTGSDTQYF	TGTGCCAGCAGCGTCTTAACCGGCAGTGATACGCAGTATTTT
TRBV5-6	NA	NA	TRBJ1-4	CASSLDEKLFF	TGTGCCAGCAGCTTAGATGAAAAACTGTTTTTT
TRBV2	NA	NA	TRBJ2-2	CASRRDFTGELFF	TGTGCCAGCAGAAGGGACTTCACCGGGGAGCTGTTTTTT
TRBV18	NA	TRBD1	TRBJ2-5	CASSPSPGQGPGETQYF	TGTGCCAGCTCGCCGTCGCCCGGACAGGGACCGGGAGAGACCCAGTACTTC
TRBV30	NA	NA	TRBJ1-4	CAWSQYGKLFF	TGTGCCTGGAGCCAGTACGGAAAACTGTTTTTT
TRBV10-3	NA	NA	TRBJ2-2	CAISGSGRSTGELFF	TGTGCCATCAGTGGTTCAGGCCGAAGTACCGGGGAGCTGTTTTTT